The 19 T cell receptor beta chains in this list originate from one sample, sequenced in a study of T cell clonality in common variable immunodeficiency. General study points: Fewer deletions and N-nucleotide insertions were reportedly seen in common variable immunodeficiency TCR beta sequences.

TCRdb's table, derived via immunoSEQ multiplex PCR, lists solely in-frame clones and lacks some. Listed for the sample are roughly 30,000 clones, none seen a single time. These TCRs' antigens remain unknown. Sequencing was performed on peripheral blood mononuclear cells. These receptors came from a human donor with common variable immunodeficiency.

This clone turned up a few times. The read terminates 3 residues before the CDR3 end, so the remaining end is supplied by the germline J gene. The V gene is TRBV18, the J gene TRBJ2-3, with 10 nucleotides matching TRBD2. CDR1 is KGHSH and CDR2 is LQKENI in the germline V gene. The CDR3 totals 17 residues. Trimming at V came to 0 bases and at J to 4 bases, leaving 7 bases not matched to a gene. The sequenced part of the CDR3 DNA is TGTGCCAGCTCACCACCGCGTCTAGCGGGAGTCCCAGATACG. This encodes CASSPPRLAGVPDT. The CDR3 as a whole reads CASSPPRLAGVPDTQYF.

Concerning this clone: Read coverage stops 3 residues before the CDR3 terminus; the germline J gene supplies the remainder. This chain connects TRBV5-1 to TRBJ2-1; possibly TRBD1 for D (6 bases). The CDR3 is 18 amino acids. In germline, CDR1 is SGHRS, CDR2 YFSETQ. V lost 0 bases and J 9 bases, leaving 25 bases between the germline ends. The DNA read from the CDR3 is TGCGCCAGCAGCTTGGCCCACAGCAGGGGTTTACGACCTACTGAG. Translation: CASSLAHSRGLRPTE. The full CDR3 reads CASSLAHSRGLRPTEQFF.

This clone was recorded a few times. The read finishes 3 residues shy of the CDR3 end, and the germline J gene is used to complete it. V gene TRBV6-1 combines with J gene TRBJ2-7; 10 nucleotides match TRBD1. The CDR3 has 14 residues. Germline assignment: CDR1 MNHNS and CDR2 SASEGT. The ends lost 2 bases at V and 4 bases at J; junction bases unmatched: 2. The CDR3 DNA, read in part, is TGTGCCAGCAGTGAATGGGACAGGGGTTACGAG. Encoded protein: CASSEWDRGYE. From start to end, the CDR3 is CASSEWDRGYEQYF.

The sample holds many counts of this clone. The CDR3 goes on 3 residues after the read ends, and that part is filled in from the germline J gene. This rearrangement joins TRBV5-1 to TRBJ1-3, with 8 nucleotides matching TRBD1. V lost 6 bases, J lost 0 bases, and 5 bases stayed unmatched. This CDR3 comprises 15 residues. CDR1 and CDR2 from the germline V gene are SGHRS and YFSETQ. The sequenced part of the CDR3 DNA is TGCGCCAGCACTCCGACAGGGGACTCTGGAAACACC. Amino acids: CASTPTGDSGNT. The whole CDR3 protein is CASTPTGDSGNTIYF.

This clone was picked up a small number of times. The read gets to within 3 residues of the CDR3 end, and the germline J gene fills in the rest. The chain recombines TRBV19 with TRBJ1-5; D gene unclear. V dropped 10 bases and J dropped 3 bases, with 19 bases sitting between them. Germline V gene data show CDR1 as LNHDA and CDR2 as SQIVND (reference sequence). CDR3 length: 15 residues. CDR3: CATRIGASINQPQHF. The CDR3 DNA, read in part, is TGTGCCACCCGGATTGGAGCGAGTATCAATCAGCCC.

This clone was observed many times. The observed sequence ends 3 residues before the CDR3 terminus, with the missing tail filled in from the germline J gene. The gene calls are TRBV6-1 and TRBJ2-4, with TRBD2 matching over 12 bases. CDR1 is MNHNS, CDR2 SASEGT, per germline. There are 14 residues in the CDR3. The V gene end was trimmed by 4 bases and the J gene end by 7 bases; junction bases not matched to a gene: 2. The CDR3 sequence: CASSGTSGGNIQYF. Partial CDR3 DNA: TGTGCCAGCAGTGGTACTAGCGGGGGGAACATT.

In this sample, this clone turned up many times. The read stops 3 residues short of the end of the CDR3; the missing end is completed from the germline J gene. The chain joins TRBV13 to TRBJ2-3; 8 bases are shared with TRBD2. The CDR3 loop spans 16 amino acids. V was clipped by 5 bases and J by 3 bases; unmatched bases: 10. The germline CDR1 and CDR2 sequences are PRHDT and FYEKMQ (reference sequence). The CDR3 DNA, read in part, is TGTGCCAGCAGCAGCCGCCTAGCGGGCCCGACAGATACG. It is translated as CASSSRLAGPTDT. Given in full, the CDR3 is CASSSRLAGPTDTQYF. The complete variable domain, with remaining parts taken from reference TRBV13 and TRBJ2-3, reads AAGVIQSPRHLIKEKRETATLKCYPIPRHDTVYWYQQGPGQDPQFLISFYEKMQSDKGSIPDRFSAQQFSDYHSELNMSSLELGDSALYFCASSSRLAGPTDTQYFGPGTRLTVL.

Remarks on this clone: This may be a read error: a much more frequent sequence differs by one nucleotide. The CDR3 is cut off 3 residues early in the read; its end comes from the germline J gene. The same CDR3 arises from other DNA sequences in this sample as well. This chain links TRBV29-1 with TRBJ2-1; 10 bases agree with TRBD2. Trimming cost V 7 bases and J 3 bases; bases outside gene matches: 15. The CDR3 is 17 amino acids. Per the germline V gene, CDR1 is SQVTM and CDR2 is ANQGSEA. The CDR3: CSALTWASGRFYNEQFF. The part of the CDR3 DNA that was read is TGCAGCGCCTTAACCTGGGCTAGCGGGAGATTCTACAATGAG.

This clone was counted at least ten times. The read stops 3 residues short of the end of the CDR3; the missing end is completed from the germline J gene. The V and J genes are TRBV18 and TRBJ1-2; 8 bases are a match to TRBD1. This CDR3 region has 13 residues. From germline, CDR1 is KGHSH and CDR2 LQKENI. The CDR3 DNA, read in part, is TGTGCCAGCTCACCACGCGGGACAGGCGGC. Encoded protein: CASSPRGTGG. The CDR3, in full, reads CASSPRGTGGYTF.

In its sample, this clone ranks as medium-sized. The read ends 3 residues before the CDR3 terminus; that terminus is restored from the germline J gene. The rearrangement links TRBV18 to TRBJ2-3, with D unresolved. The CDR3 has 15 amino acids. In germline, CDR1 is KGHSH, CDR2 LQKENI. With 2 bases removed from V and 3 bases from J, the gap between germline ends came to 12 bases. Incomplete CDR3 DNA: TGTGCCAGCTCACCAGTCAGAGTGGTGACAGATACG. It translates to CASSPVRVVTDT. The CDR3 as a whole reads CASSPVRVVTDTQYF.

In regard to this clone: The CDR3 end lies 3 residues beyond the end of the read and is filled in from the germline J gene. The rearrangement uses TRBV18 and TRBJ1-1; 7 positions agree with TRBD1. The CDR3 contains 15 residues. Trimming took 6 bases from V and 6 from J; bases not matched to a gene: 13. Germline V gene lookup returns CDR1 KGHSH and CDR2 LQKENI. The chain's CDR3 is CASSLSLAGGAEAFF. The sequenced CDR3 bases are TGTGCCAGCTCCCTGAGTTTGGCAGGGGGAGCTGAA.

The sample holds many counts of this clone. The CDR3 extends 3 residues past the end of the read, so its final part is completed from the germline J gene. J is TRBJ2-3 and V is TRBV29-1; 8 positions agree with TRBD2. Per germline, CDR1 SQVTM and CDR2 ANQGSEA. This CDR3 spans 14 amino acids. V gave up 5 bases and J gave up 2 bases; unmatched junction bases: 6. CDR3 DNA, as far as it was read: TGCAGCGTTTTGGGACTAGGGGTCACAGATACG. Amino acid sequence: CSVLGLGVTDT. In full, the CDR3 is CSVLGLGVTDTQYF.

This clone was counted at least ten times. The CDR3 end is not reached by the read, which stops 3 residues before it; the germline J gene fills it in. The chain employs TRBV5-6 and TRBJ1-5; 7 nucleotides match TRBD1. CDR1 is SGHDT, CDR2 YYEEEE, per germline. V gave up 4 bases and J gave up 3 bases; unmatched junction bases: 4. The CDR3 is 14 amino acids. CDR3 loop: CASSRDSHNQPQHF. CDR3 bases read: TGTGCCAGCAGCCGGGACAGCCACAATCAGCCC.

Concerning this clone itself: The sequenced fragment ends 3 residues before the CDR3 boundary, so the rest is inferred from the germline J gene. This chain uses TRBV20-1 with TRBJ1-5; TRBD1 agrees at 10 bases. There are 15 residues in the CDR3. Germline loops: CDR1 DFQATT, CDR2 SNEGSKA (reference sequence). J gave up 7 bases and V 3 bases, and 9 bases lay outside the gene matches. The chain's CDR3 is CSARNSGTGEQPQHF. The sequenced CDR3 bases are TGCAGTGCTAGGAACTCCGGGACAGGGGAACAGCCC.

Details on this clone: The read ends 3 residues early relative to the CDR3; the germline J gene fills the gap. The rearrangement joins TRBV5-6 to TRBJ1-2; D may be TRBD1 (6 bases). Germline V lookup: CDR1 SGHDT, CDR2 YYEEEE. The CDR3 contains 14 residues. The CDR3 bases that were read are TGTGCCAGCAGCTTGGCCAGGGGCGCGTTGGGC. This sequence encodes CASSLARGALG. The whole CDR3 protein is CASSLARGALGYTF.

This clone has at least ten counts. Read data end 3 residues before the CDR3 end; the end is taken from the germline J gene. The V and J genes are TRBV7-9 and TRBJ2-1; TRBD2 might be the D (6 bases). The V and J ends lost 4 bases and 7 bases respectively, with 8 bases between them. Germline CDR1 is SEHNR and CDR2 is FQNEAQ (reference sequence). The CDR3 is 12 residues long. CDR3 DNA, as far as it was read: TGTGCCAGCAGCTCGGGACTTAATGAG. Translating gives CASSSGLNE. The entire CDR3 protein reads CASSSGLNEQFF.

This clone was counted a few times. The read terminates 3 residues ahead of where the CDR3 ends, so the germline J gene completes it. This chain links TRBV20-1 with TRBJ1-1; D perhaps matches TRBD1 (6 bases). Trimming removed 2 bases from V and 1 base from J, with 26 bases in between. CDR1 is DFQATT, CDR2 SNEGSKA, per germline (reference sequence). CDR3 size: 19 residues. This chain's CDR3 is CSARPRTGTRKGRNTEAFF. The DNA read from the CDR3 is TGCAGTGCTAGACCCCGAACCGGGACAAGGAAAGGTAGGAACACTGAA.

This clone was counted at least ten times. The CDR3 bases that were read are TGTGCCAGCAGCCCGCCGGGACAGTCCGGCGGGGAG. It yields the protein CASSPPGQSGGE. The full CDR3 is CASSPPGQSGGELFF. V is TRBV7-9 and J is TRBJ2-2; 7 bases fit TRBD1. From the germline J gene comes the end of the CDR3, since the read stops 3 residues before it. CDR3 length: 15 amino acids. V lost 5 bases to trimming and J lost 7 bases; unmatched junction nucleotides: 10. Germline CDR1 reads SEHNR; CDR2 reads FQNEAQ (reference sequence).

The table lists this clone with many counts. The read ends 3 residues before the CDR3 terminus; that terminus is restored from the germline J gene. The rearrangement links TRBV10-3 to TRBJ2-1; D possibly corresponds to TRBD1 (6 bases). Germline V gene lookup returns CDR1 ENHRY and CDR2 SYGVKD. Trimming cost V 3 bases and J 2 bases, with 11 bases left between them. The CDR3 sequence is 15 residues long. CDR3 bases read: TGTGCCATCAGTGAATGGACAGCTCCCTACAATGAG. It specifies CAISEWTAPYNE. The whole CDR3 reads CAISEWTAPYNEQFF.